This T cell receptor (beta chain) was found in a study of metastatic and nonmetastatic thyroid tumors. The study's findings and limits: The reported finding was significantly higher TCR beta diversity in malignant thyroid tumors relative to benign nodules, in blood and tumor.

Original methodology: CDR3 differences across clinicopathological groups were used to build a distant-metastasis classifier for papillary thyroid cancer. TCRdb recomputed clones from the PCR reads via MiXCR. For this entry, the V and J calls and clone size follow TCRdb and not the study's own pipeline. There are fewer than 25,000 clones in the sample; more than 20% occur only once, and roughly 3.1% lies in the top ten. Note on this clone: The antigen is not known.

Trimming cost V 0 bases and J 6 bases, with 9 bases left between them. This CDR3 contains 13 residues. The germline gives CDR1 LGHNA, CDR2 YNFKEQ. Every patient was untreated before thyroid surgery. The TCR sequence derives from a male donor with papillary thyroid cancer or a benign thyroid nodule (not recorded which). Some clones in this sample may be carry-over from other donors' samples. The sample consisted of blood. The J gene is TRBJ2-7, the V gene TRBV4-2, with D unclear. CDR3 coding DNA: TGTGCCAGCAGCCAAGATCTAATCCGCGAGCAGTACTTC. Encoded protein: CASSQDLIREQYF.